This T cell receptor (beta chain) was recorded in a study of T cells in Graves' hyperthyroidism and ophthalmopathy. The study's findings and limits: Separation of ophthalmopathy from stable hyperthyroidism was achieved by a 13 V-J model.

Criteria for exclusion of patients were uncontrolled infection, other autoimmune disease, pregnancy or lactation. Every diagnosis used clinical symptoms, serum thyroxine and TRAb, thyroid ultrasound and orbital computed tomography. V lost 6 bases and J lost 4, with 12 bases in between. The length of the CDR3 is 13 residues. The germline CDR1 and CDR2 sequences are MNHEY and SVGAGI. Amplification yielded TCR beta CDR3 regions, with RNA transcripts as the source. HTBI primers were employed in a first-round RT-PCR of the TCR CDR3. Each CDR3 protein gets one entry after TCRdb re-called the multiplex PCR reads with MiXCR. The sample yields around 660,000 distinct CDR3 sequences, 45% seen once. Turning to this clonotype: The antigen is not known.

This clonotype was sampled from an adult man with Graves' disease, either hyperthyroidism or ophthalmopathy (not recorded which). This sequence joins TRBV6-5 and TRBJ1-2; possibly TRBD1 for D (6 bases). The sequenced material came from peripheral blood or thyroid tissue (not recorded which). The CDR3 coding sequence is TGTGCCAGCAGCAGGGGTGGAACCTATGGCTACACCTTC. Encoded protein: CASSRGGTYGYTF.